The source of this T cell receptor (beta chain) is a study of Tregs in tolerant kidney transplant recipients. Notes on the study in general: Tregs expanded with activated donor B cells seemed most donor-specific. Biological reproducibility was not directly addressed, but technical replication error appeared minimal. Validation in larger populations is needed because few patients were studied.

Thawed PBMCs were FACS-sorted into unstimulated CD4+CD25+CD127- regulatory T cells, CD4+CD25- non-regulatory cells, CD4 and CD8 cells. Using immunoSEQ multiplex PCR, the repertoire was profiled, and TCRdb retains in-frame clones only, with some absent. The sample consists of 110,000 or so clones, approximately 90% of them appearing once. About this clone: Its antigen is still unknown.

Unmatched junction bases numbered 2, after V lost 2 bases and J lost 0 bases. The CDR3 contains 15 residues. The V gene's germline CDR1 is SGHRS and CDR2 YFSETQ. V is TRBV5-1 and J is TRBJ2-1, with 7 nucleotides matching TRBD2. The receptor was derived from a human donor in good health. Material for sequencing was CD4+ T cells from blood. The CDR3 loop is CASSLAGSSYNEQFF. CDR3 sequence (DNA): TGCGCCAGCAGCTTAGCGGGAAGCTCCTACAATGAGCAGTTCTTC. Full variable domain (outside the CDR3, taken from reference TRBV5-1 and TRBJ2-1): KAGVTQTPRYLIKTRGQQVTLSCSPISGHRSVSWYQQTPGQGLQFLFEYFSETQRNKGNFPGRFSGRQFSNSRSEMNVSTLELGDSALYLCASSLAGSSYNEQFFGPGTRLTVL.